The rows below give T cell receptor beta chains drawn from one sample of a study of blood T cell repertoires in COVID-19. The method was immunoSEQ multiplex PCR; TCRdb's version includes in-frame clones alone and lacks a portion of them. There are about 150,000 clones in the sample; 75% to 90% occur only once, and roughly 2.9% lies in the top ten. Sequencing was carried out using peripheral blood. Receptor source: a man in his sixties with active or convalescent COVID-19. Each CDR3 is given with its conserved first and last residue. The order of the fields is J gene, V gene, D gene, clone size, CDR3 DNA, CDR3 protein. A D gene is named only where the DNA matches it firmly. Clone size is given for some rows only: seen once, a few or many times, or a class if the clone is expanded.

TRBJ2-7	TRBV5-5	NA	NA	TGTGCCAGCAGCTCGCCGGACAGAGGTTTCTACGAGCAGTACTTC	CASSSPDRGFYEQYF
TRBJ2-7	TRBV28	TRBD1	NA	TGTGCCAGCAGTTTAATTTTTACGCGACAGGGATCTGGCGAGCAGTACTTC	CASSLIFTRQGSGEQYF
TRBJ2-1	TRBV27	TRBD2	NA	TGTGCCAGCAGTTTGGGACTAGCGGGAGTAAAGTCCTACAATGAGCAGTTCTTC	CASSLGLAGVKSYNEQFF
TRBJ2-3	TRBV18	TRBD2	NA	TGTGCCAGCTCACCTGGGGGGGGCACAGATACGCAGTATTTT	CASSPGGGTDTQYF
TRBJ2-6	TRBV9	NA	NA	TGTGCCAGCAGCGTCCTCTCTGGGGCCAACGTCCTGACTTTC	CASSVLSGANVLTF
TRBJ2-3	TRBV9	NA	NA	TGTGCCAGCAGCGCTACAGGCACAGATACGCAGTATTTT	CASSATGTDTQYF
TRBJ2-3	TRBV6-5	NA	NA	TGTGCCAGCTCCTTGGGCTCAGGCACAGATACGCAGTATTTT	CASSLGSGTDTQYF
TRBJ2-5	TRBV7-9	TRBD2	NA	TGTGCCAGCAGCCTCCGGGGTAGCGGGAGGTGGGAGACCCAGTACTTC	CASSLRGSGRWETQYF
TRBJ2-5	TRBV5-4	TRBD2	NA	TGTGCCAGCAGCCCGGGACTAGCGGGGGGGCCGATCGAGACCCAGTACTTC	CASSPGLAGGPIETQYF
TRBJ1-1	TRBV25-1	TRBD1	NA	TGTGCCAGTGAAAACCGGGACAGGGGACCTGAAGCTTTCTTT	CASENRDRGPEAFF
TRBJ1-6	TRBV6-2/TRBV6-3	TRBD1	NA	TGTGCCAGCAGTTATACTCAACTCCGGGACAGGGGCTCACCCCTCCACTTT	CASSYTQLRDRGSPLHF
TRBJ2-1	TRBV5-4	NA	NA	TGTGCCAGCAGCTTGGGCTTTAGCTACAATGAGCAGTTCTTC	CASSLGFSYNEQFF
TRBJ2-1	TRBV6-2/TRBV6-3	TRBD2	few	TGTGCCAGCAGTTACCCTGCCCCGGGACTAGCGGGGGTCTACAATGAGCAGTTCTTC	CASSYPAPGLAGVYNEQFF
TRBJ2-7	TRBV28	NA	NA	TGTGCCAGCACCCCCACGAACAAGGGGTACGAGCAGTACTTC	CASTPTNKGYEQYF
TRBJ1-2	TRBV19	TRBD1	NA	TGTGCCAGCCGCCTACAGGGGGAGGATGGCTACACCTTC	CASRLQGEDGYTF
TRBJ2-1	TRBV18	TRBD2	NA	TGTGCCAGCTCACCAAACGCCGGCGGGGGGATCCACAATGAGCAGTTCTTC	CASSPNAGGGIHNEQFF
TRBJ2-3	TRBV27	NA	once	TGTGCCAGCAGTTTACTCCCGGGGAGCACCACAGATACGCAGTATTTT	CASSLLPGSTTDTQYF
TRBJ2-5	TRBV28	TRBD2	NA	TGTGCCAGCAGCCCCAGCGGGGGTCGGGGGAGAGAGACCCAGTACTTC	CASSPSGGRGRETQYF